The 19 T cell receptor beta chains below come from one sample, sequenced in a study of CD8+ T cells in alopecia areata. The sequencing template was cDNA reverse transcribed from extracted RNA. The protocol was immunoSEQ multiplex PCR, while the TCRdb copy is restricted to in-frame clones and leaves out a portion. The sample has around 190,000 clones; more than 50% are singletons. Source material: CD8+ T cells sorted from blood. These receptors originate from a human donor in good health.

This clone has only a few counts. The V call is TRBV27, the J call TRBJ1-1; possible D gene TRBD1, 5 bases. This CDR3 contains 16 residues. Germline V gene data show CDR1 as MNHEY and CDR2 as SMNVEV (reference sequence). The V end was cut by 2 bases, the J end by 2 bases, with 15 bases between. CDR3 DNA sequence: TGTGCCAGCAGTTTAGGAGTCAGGGAGTTAAACACTGAAGCTTTCTTT. It specifies CASSLGVRELNTEAFF.

The V call is TRBV29-1, the J call TRBJ2-5; tentative D call: TRBD1 (6 bases). The V and J ends lost 3 bases and 5 bases respectively, with 13 bases between them. CDR3 length: 13 residues. The V gene's germline CDR1 is SQVTM and CDR2 ANQGSEA. The CDR3 nucleotides read TGCAGCGTTGACGAGGGGGTAGCGGAGACCCAGTACTTC. It yields the protein CSVDEGVAETQYF. Filled out from reference TRBV29-1 and TRBJ2-5, the complete variable domain reads SAVISQKPSRDICQRGTSLTIQCQVDSQVTMMFWYRQQPGQSLTLIATANQGSEATYESGFVIDKFPISRPNLTFSTLTVSNMSPEDSSIYLCSVDEGVAETQYFGPGTRLLVL.

This clone was found once. V gene TRBV4-1 combines with J gene TRBJ1-2, with D maybe TRBD1 (5 bases). V was pared by 1 base and J by 7 bases, with 13 bases between. There are 14 residues in the CDR3. Germline assignment: CDR1 MGHRA and CDR2 YSYEKL. CDR3 in DNA: TGCGCCAGCAGCCAAGTTAATCAGGGAGGTGGCTACACCTTC. This codes for CASSQVNQGGGYTF.

The V and J genes are TRBV11-2 and TRBJ2-7; weak D call: TRBD2 (6 bases). V was shortened by 3 bases and J by 1 base, with 16 bases between the two germline ends. There are 16 residues in the CDR3. CDR1 is SGHAT, CDR2 FQNNGV, per germline. In nucleotides, the CDR3 is TGTGCCAGCAGCTTCCCCCGGCAGGGAGGTTCCTACGAGCAGTACTTC. Protein product: CASSFPRQGGSYEQYF.

The chain links TRBV29-1 to TRBJ2-3; D possibly corresponds to TRBD2 (5 bases). This CDR3 spans 14 amino acids. Deletions cut 3 bases from V and 0 bases from J, with 10 bases between. Per germline, CDR1 SQVTM and CDR2 ANQGSEA. CDR3 residues: CSVDSGLSTDTQYF. The CDR3 coding sequence is TGCAGCGTTGATTCGGGGTTGAGCACAGATACGCAGTATTTT.

This clone showed up just a few times. This chain uses TRBV4-1 with TRBJ2-1; a possible D gene is TRBD2 (7 bases). Germline values: CDR1 MGHRA, CDR2 YSYEKL. Trimming cost V 4 bases and J 3 bases, with 22 bases left between them. This CDR3 has 18 amino acids. DNA for the CDR3: TGCGCCAGCAGCCCCCACGGCGGGGCGGGGGCTTTCTACAATGAGCAGTTCTTC. Its protein product is CASSPHGGAGAFYNEQFF.

The chain has TRBV6-5 and TRBJ1-1; a weak D match, TRBD1 (5 bases). Trimming pared 4 bases from V and 1 base from J, leaving 10 bases between. The CDR3 contains 14 residues. Germline assignment: CDR1 MNHEY and CDR2 SVGAGI. The CDR3 bases are TGTGCCAGCAGTTCCGGAGGACAGAACACTGAAGCTTTCTTT. This gives the protein CASSSGGQNTEAFF.

Here the CDR3 reads CATGVSLQETQYF. In DNA, the CDR3 is TGTGCCACAGGCGTTTCGCTCCAAGAGACCCAGTACTTC. V is TRBV15 and J is TRBJ2-5; D unclear. CDR1 and CDR2 (germline): LNHNV, YYDKDF (reference sequence). V lost 9 bases and J lost 1, with 12 bases in between. The CDR3 has 13 amino acids.

A few counts support this clone. The chain couples TRBV19 to TRBJ1-4; 7 bases map to TRBD1. Unmatched junction bases numbered 8, after V lost 10 bases and J lost 6 bases. The CDR3 length is 13 residues. Germline V lookup: CDR1 LNHDA, CDR2 SQIVND (reference sequence). The CDR3 DNA reads as TGTGCCACCGGCACAGGGGTCGATGAAAAACTGTTTTTT. Translation: CATGTGVDEKLFF.

The J gene is TRBJ2-3, the V gene TRBV7-9; D might be TRBD2 (6 bases). The CDR3 sequence is 15 residues long. Germline CDR1 SEHNR, CDR2 FQNEAQ (reference sequence). V lost 4 bases and J lost 2, with 13 bases in between. CDR3 residues: CASSWGSGLTDTQYF. CDR3 in DNA: TGTGCCAGCAGCTGGGGTAGCGGCCTCACAGATACGCAGTATTTT. Based on the CDR3 plus reference TRBV7-9 and TRBJ2-3, the full variable domain is DTGVSQNPRHKITKRGQNVTFRCDPISEHNRLYWYRQTLGQGPEFLTYFQNEAQLEKSRLLSDRFSAERPKGSFSTLEIQRTEQGDSAMYLCASSWGSGLTDTQYFGPGTRLTVL.

This clone was recorded a few times. V usage is TRBV13 and J usage is TRBJ1-5; maybe TRBD1 (5 bases). This CDR3 is built from 14 residues. V was clipped by 5 bases and J by 7 bases, with 15 bases between them. Germline V gene sequence: CDR1 PRHDT, CDR2 FYEKMQ (reference sequence). The CDR3 nucleotides are TGTGCCAGCAGCGAAAGAGGAGGGGCCCAGCCCCAGCATTTT. It translates to CASSERGGAQPQHF.

The genes are TRBV4-1 and TRBJ2-5; 8 bases align to TRBD2. The junction had 4 bases not matched to a gene; V was cut back by 2 bases and J by 2 bases. CDR1 MGHRA and CDR2 YSYEKL come from the germline V gene. The CDR3 has 15 residues. CDR3 nucleotides: TGCGCCAGCAGCCAACGGGGACTAGAGCAAGAGACCCAGTACTTC. Protein sequence: CASSQRGLEQETQYF.

The V call is TRBV5-6, the J call TRBJ1-2; D not resolved. V dropped 7 bases and J dropped 8 bases, with 18 bases sitting between them. Per the germline V gene, CDR1 is SGHDT and CDR2 is YYEEEE. The CDR3 extends over 13 amino acids. The CDR3 protein is CASLHDGVEGYTF. DNA of the CDR3: TGTGCCAGCCTTCATGACGGGGTTGAGGGCTACACCTTC.

V and J are TRBV19 and TRBJ1-1; D unclear. V was trimmed by 3 bases and J by 4 bases, leaving 9 bases between them. Germline V gene lookup returns CDR1 LNHDA and CDR2 SQIVND (reference sequence). The CDR3 contains 13 residues. The CDR3 nucleotides are TGTGCCAGTAGTATTGGTTTGGCCACTGAAGCTTTCTTT. Its protein is CASSIGLATEAFF. The complete variable domain, with remaining parts taken from reference TRBV19 and TRBJ1-1, reads DGGITQSPKYLFRKEGQNVTLSCEQNLNHDAMYWYRQDPGQGLRLIYYSQIVNDFQKGDIAEGYSVSREKKESFPLTVTSAQKNPTAFYLCASSIGLATEAFFGQGTRLTVV.

This sequence joins TRBV15 and TRBJ1-5; maybe TRBD1 (6 bases). V was cut by 3 bases and J by 6 bases, with 21 bases left in between. Germline CDR1 LNHNV, CDR2 YYDKDF (reference sequence). The CDR3 runs to 17 residues. The CDR3: CATSRDKRSGAGQPQHF. The CDR3 nucleotides read TGTGCCACCAGCAGGGATAAGAGGTCGGGGGCAGGTCAGCCCCAGCATTTT.

There are a few counts of this clone. The V gene is TRBV19, the J gene TRBJ1-6, with D unclear. Germline lookup yields CDR1 LNHDA and CDR2 SQIVND (reference sequence). The CDR3 runs 12 residues. The V gene lost 7 bases and the J gene lost 7 bases, with 8 bases spanning the gap. CDR3 sequence: CASKLGNSPLHF. The DNA for the CDR3 is TGTGCCAGTAAATTGGGGAATTCACCCCTCCACTTT.

This chain's CDR3 is CASSSTGGSNTGELFF. The CDR3 DNA follows: TGTGCCAGCAGCTCGACAGGGGGATCGAACACCGGGGAGCTGTTTTTT. V usage is TRBV13 and J usage is TRBJ2-2; TRBD1 aligns across 9 bases. The junction had 3 bases not matched to a gene; V was cut back by 4 bases and J by 0 bases. Germline-derived CDR1 and CDR2 are PRHDT and FYEKMQ (reference sequence). This CDR3 is built from 16 residues.

This clone appeared a few times. The chain carries TRBV15 and TRBJ2-5, with 9 bases that match TRBD1. Germline trimming cut 3 bases from V and 2 bases from J; bases unmatched to any gene: 7. This CDR3 region has 16 residues. Germline V gene sequence: CDR1 LNHNV, CDR2 YYDKDF (reference sequence). The CDR3 bases are TGTGCCACCAGCAGTACCGGACAGGGGAGTCAAGAGACCCAGTACTTC. This codes for CATSSTGQGSQETQYF.

V usage is TRBV27 and J usage is TRBJ2-7; the D call may be TRBD1 or TRBD2 (5 bases each). V lost 5 bases to trimming and J lost 2 bases, with 13 bases between them. The length of the CDR3 is 14 residues. The germline V gene has CDR1 MNHEY and CDR2 SMNVEV (reference sequence). The CDR3 DNA reads as TGTGCCAGCAGTCTCCGGGACGGTACCTACGAGCAGTACTTC. This codes for CASSLRDGTYEQYF.